A selection of T cell receptor beta chains follows, all from one sample in a study of CD4 and CD8 cells across lung adenocarcinoma regions. Each CDR3 protein gets one entry after TCRdb re-called the PCR reads with MiXCR. There are 7,500 to 8,500 distinct CDR3 sequences in the sample; approximately 45% occur only once, and approximately 28% lies in the top ten. Sequences were obtained from CD4+ T cells from the margin of a lung tumor. The source is a male donor with lung adenocarcinoma. The CD4 and CD8 labels of this study may be unreliable. Each CDR3 is given with its conserved first and last residue. Each record gives: V gene, J gene, D gene, clone size, CDR3 protein, CDR3 DNA. A D gene is named only where the DNA matches it firmly. The size of a clone is reported for some rows only, either as once, few or many, or as a class for expanded clones.

v_call: TRBV12-3/TRBV12-4
j_call: TRBJ2-3
d_call: NA
clone_size: NA
cdr3_aa: CARGEAGGEEDTQYF
cdr3_nt: TGTGCCAGGGGGGAGGCGGGCGGTGAGGAAGATACGCAGTACTTT

v_call: TRBV7-2
j_call: TRBJ2-3
d_call: NA
clone_size: NA
cdr3_aa: CASSPRPGVVTDTQYF
cdr3_nt: TGTGCCAGCAGCCCCAGACCCGGGGTAGTTACAGATACGCAGTATTTT

v_call: TRBV10-1
j_call: TRBJ1-2
d_call: NA
clone_size: medium-sized
cdr3_aa: CASGPGANGGGYTF
cdr3_nt: TGCGCCAGCGGACCAGGGGCCAACGGGGGAGGCTACACCTTC

v_call: TRBV27
j_call: TRBJ2-7
d_call: TRBD2
clone_size: many
cdr3_aa: CASSLPGTSGGEQYF
cdr3_nt: TGTGCCAGCAGTTTACCCGGGACTAGCGGGGGCGAGCAGTACTTC

v_call: TRBV12-3/TRBV12-4
j_call: TRBJ2-3
d_call: NA
clone_size: medium-sized
cdr3_aa: CASSPRVSSSTDTQYF
cdr3_nt: TGTGCCAGCAGCCCCCGTGTTTCCAGTTCCACAGATACGCAGTATTTT

v_call: TRBV5-1
j_call: TRBJ2-3
d_call: TRBD2
clone_size: few
cdr3_aa: CASSGGTIPDTQYF
cdr3_nt: TGCGCCAGCAGCGGTGGGACTATCCCAGATACGCAGTATTTT

v_call: TRBV6-1
j_call: TRBJ1-2
d_call: NA
clone_size: once
cdr3_aa: CASGSTGGPGYGYTF
cdr3_nt: TGTGCCAGCGGAAGCACCGGGGGGCCTGGATATGGCTACACCTTC

v_call: TRBV6-1
j_call: TRBJ1-3
d_call: TRBD1
clone_size: NA
cdr3_aa: CASSPWDRVGNTIYF
cdr3_nt: TGTGCCAGCAGTCCTTGGGACAGGGTCGGAAACACCATATATTTT

v_call: TRBV5-6
j_call: TRBJ2-1
d_call: TRBD1
clone_size: NA
cdr3_aa: CASSIDRVSSYNEQFF
cdr3_nt: TGTGCCAGCAGCATAGACAGGGTTAGCTCCTACAATGAGCAGTTCTTC

v_call: TRBV7-7
j_call: TRBJ2-3
d_call: NA
clone_size: many
cdr3_aa: CASSPNGDTQYF
cdr3_nt: TGTGCCAGCAGCCCGAATGGAGATACGCAGTATTTT